This T cell receptor (beta chain) was sequenced during a study of blood T cell repertoires in COVID-19. Using immunoSEQ multiplex PCR, the repertoire was profiled, and TCRdb retains in-frame clones only, with some absent. Of fewer than 150,000 clones in the sample, more than 70% are singletons; the top ten hold about 28%. The trim removed 8 bases at V and 4 bases at J, leaving 13 bases unmatched. There are 17 residues in the CDR3. CDR1 and CDR2 from the germline V gene are SNHLY and FYNNEI. The source is a human donor in a cohort sampled during active COVID-19. This sequence joins TRBV2 and TRBJ2-6; 8 bases map to TRBD1. The specimen was peripheral blood. The CDR3 protein is CASGALTGVAGANVLTF. DNA of the CDR3: TGTGCCAGCGGGGCCTTGACAGGGGTGGCCGGGGCCAACGTCCTGACTTTC. The variable domain in full, with the rest retrieved from reference TRBV2 and TRBJ2-6, is EPEVTQTPSHQVTQMGQEVILRCVPISNHLYFYWYRQILGQKVEFLVSFYNNEISEKSEIFDDQFSVERPDGSNFTLKIRSTKLEDSAMYFCASGALTGVAGANVLTFGAGSRLTVL.